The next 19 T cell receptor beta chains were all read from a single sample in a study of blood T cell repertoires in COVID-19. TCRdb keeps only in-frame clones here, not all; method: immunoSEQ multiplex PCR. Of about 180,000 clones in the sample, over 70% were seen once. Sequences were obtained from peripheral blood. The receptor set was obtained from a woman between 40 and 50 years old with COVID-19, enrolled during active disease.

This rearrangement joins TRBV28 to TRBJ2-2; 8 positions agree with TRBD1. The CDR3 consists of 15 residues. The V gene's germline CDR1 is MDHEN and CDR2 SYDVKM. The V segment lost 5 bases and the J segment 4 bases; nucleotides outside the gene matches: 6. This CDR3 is CASSRITGGTGELFF. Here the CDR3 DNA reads TGTGCCAGCAGTCGAATTACAGGGGGCACCGGGGAGCTGTTTTTT.

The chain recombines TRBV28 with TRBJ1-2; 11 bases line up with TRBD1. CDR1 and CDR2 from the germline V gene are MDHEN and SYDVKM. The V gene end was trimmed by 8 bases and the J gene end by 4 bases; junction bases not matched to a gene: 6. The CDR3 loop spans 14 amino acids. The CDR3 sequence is CASRGQGAGYGYTF. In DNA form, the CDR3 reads TGTGCCAGCCGAGGACAGGGGGCCGGCTATGGCTACACCTTC.

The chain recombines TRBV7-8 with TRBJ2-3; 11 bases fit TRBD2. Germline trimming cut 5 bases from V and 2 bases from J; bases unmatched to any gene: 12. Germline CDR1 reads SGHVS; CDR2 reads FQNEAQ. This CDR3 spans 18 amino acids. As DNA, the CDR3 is TGTGCCAGCAGCCAAAGTCCATTACTAGCGGGAGTCACAGATACGCAGTATTTT. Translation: CASSQSPLLAGVTDTQYF.

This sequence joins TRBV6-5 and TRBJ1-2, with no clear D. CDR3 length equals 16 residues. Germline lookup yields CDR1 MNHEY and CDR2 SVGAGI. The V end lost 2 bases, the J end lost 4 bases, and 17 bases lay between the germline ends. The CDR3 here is CASSYQGIAQAYGYTF. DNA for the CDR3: TGTGCCAGCAGTTACCAAGGAATCGCCCAGGCCTATGGCTACACCTTC.

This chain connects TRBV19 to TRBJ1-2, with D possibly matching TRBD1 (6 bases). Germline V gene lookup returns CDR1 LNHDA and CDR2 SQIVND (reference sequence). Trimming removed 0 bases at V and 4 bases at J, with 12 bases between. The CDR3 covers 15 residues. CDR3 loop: CASSIDRNRAYGYTF. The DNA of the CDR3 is TGTGCCAGTAGTATAGATCGTAACAGGGCCTATGGCTACACCTTC.

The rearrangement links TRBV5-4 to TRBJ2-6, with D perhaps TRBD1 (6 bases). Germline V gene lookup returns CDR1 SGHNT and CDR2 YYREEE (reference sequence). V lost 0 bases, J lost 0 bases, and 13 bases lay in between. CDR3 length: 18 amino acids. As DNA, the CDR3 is TGTGCCAGCAGCTTGGCCCTGGGGGCCGGCTCTGGGGCCAACGTCCTGACTTTC. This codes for CASSLALGAGSGANVLTF.

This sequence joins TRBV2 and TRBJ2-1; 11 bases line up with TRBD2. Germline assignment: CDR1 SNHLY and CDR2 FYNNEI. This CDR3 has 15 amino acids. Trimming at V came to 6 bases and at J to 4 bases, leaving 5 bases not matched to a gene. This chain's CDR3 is CASRASSGGYNEQFF. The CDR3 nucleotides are TGTGCCAGCAGAGCCTCTAGCGGGGGGTACAATGAGCAGTTCTTC.

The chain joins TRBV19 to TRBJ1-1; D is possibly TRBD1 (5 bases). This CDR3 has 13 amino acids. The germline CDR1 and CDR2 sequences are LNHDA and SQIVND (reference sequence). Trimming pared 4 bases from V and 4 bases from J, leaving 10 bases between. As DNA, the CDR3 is TGTGCCAGTAGTAGGGGCGTGAGCACTGAAGCTTTCTTT. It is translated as CASSRGVSTEAFF.

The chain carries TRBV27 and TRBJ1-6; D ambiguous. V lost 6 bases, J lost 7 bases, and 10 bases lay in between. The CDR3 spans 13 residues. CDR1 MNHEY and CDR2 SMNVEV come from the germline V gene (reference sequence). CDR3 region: CASSFVTNSPLHF. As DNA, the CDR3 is TGTGCCAGCAGCTTCGTGACAAATTCACCCCTCCACTTT.

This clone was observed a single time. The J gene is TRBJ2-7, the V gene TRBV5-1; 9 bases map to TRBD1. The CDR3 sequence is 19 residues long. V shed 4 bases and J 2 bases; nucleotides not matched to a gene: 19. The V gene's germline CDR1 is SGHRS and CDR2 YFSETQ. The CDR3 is CASSQYSGTGLETPYEQYF. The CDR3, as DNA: TGCGCCAGCAGCCAATACTCCGGGACAGGGCTAGAGACCCCCTACGAGCAGTACTTC.

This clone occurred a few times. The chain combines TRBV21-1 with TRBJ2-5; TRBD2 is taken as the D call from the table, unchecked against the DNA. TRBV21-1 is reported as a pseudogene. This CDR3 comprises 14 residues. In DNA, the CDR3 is TGTGCCAGCAGCAAAATAACTACCCAAGAGACCCAGTACTTC. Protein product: CASSKITTQETQYF.

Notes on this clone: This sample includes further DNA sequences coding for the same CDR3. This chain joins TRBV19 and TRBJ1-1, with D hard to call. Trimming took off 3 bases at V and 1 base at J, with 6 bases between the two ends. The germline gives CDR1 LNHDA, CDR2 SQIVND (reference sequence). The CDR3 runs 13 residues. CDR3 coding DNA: TGTGCCAGTAGTATTGCGAGGAACACTGAAGCTTTCTTT. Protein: CASSIARNTEAFF.

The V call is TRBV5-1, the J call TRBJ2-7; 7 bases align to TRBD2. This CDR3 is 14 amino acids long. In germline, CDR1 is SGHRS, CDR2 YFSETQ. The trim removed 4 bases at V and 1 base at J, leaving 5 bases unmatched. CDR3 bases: TGCGCCAGCAGCCGGGAGGCTAGATCCTACGAGCAGTACTTC. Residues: CASSREARSYEQYF.

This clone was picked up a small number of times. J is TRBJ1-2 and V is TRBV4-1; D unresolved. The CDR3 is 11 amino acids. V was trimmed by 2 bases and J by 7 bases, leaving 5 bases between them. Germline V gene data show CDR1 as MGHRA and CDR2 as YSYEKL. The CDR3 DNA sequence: TGCGCCAGCAGCCAATCTTTTGGCTACACCTTC. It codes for CASSQSFGYTF.

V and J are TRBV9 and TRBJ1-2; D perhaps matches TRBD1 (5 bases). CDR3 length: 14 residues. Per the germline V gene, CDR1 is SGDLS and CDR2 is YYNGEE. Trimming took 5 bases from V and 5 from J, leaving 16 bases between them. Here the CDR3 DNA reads TGTGCCAGCAGGAAAAACCCCCGACAGTATGGCTACACCTTC. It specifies CASRKNPRQYGYTF.

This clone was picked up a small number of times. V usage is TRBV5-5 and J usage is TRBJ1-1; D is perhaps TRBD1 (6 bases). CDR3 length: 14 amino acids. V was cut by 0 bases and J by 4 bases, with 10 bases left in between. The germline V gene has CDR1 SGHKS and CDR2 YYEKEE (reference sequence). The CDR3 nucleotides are TGTGCCAGCAGCTTGGGACAGGAAGCCACTGAAGCTTTCTTT. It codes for CASSLGQEATEAFF.

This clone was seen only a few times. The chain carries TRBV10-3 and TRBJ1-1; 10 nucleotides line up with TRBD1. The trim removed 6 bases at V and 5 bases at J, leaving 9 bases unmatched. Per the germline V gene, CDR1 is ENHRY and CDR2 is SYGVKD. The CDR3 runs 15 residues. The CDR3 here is CAIRTTGQGSTEAFF. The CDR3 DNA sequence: TGTGCCATCAGAACCACGGGACAGGGGTCTACTGAAGCTTTCTTT.

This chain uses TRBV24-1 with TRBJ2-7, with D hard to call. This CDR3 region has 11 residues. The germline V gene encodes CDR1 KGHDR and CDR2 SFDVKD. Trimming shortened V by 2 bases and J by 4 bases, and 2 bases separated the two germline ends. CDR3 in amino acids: CATSDSYEQYF. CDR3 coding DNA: TGTGCCACCAGTGATTCTTACGAGCAGTACTTC.

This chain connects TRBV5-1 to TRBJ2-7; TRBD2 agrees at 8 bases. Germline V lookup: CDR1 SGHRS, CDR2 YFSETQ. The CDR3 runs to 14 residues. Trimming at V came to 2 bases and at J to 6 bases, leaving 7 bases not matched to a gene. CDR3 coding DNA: TGCGCCAGCAGCTTAGTAGCGGGGAAAAGCGAGCAGTACTTC. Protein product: CASSLVAGKSEQYF.